This T cell receptor (beta chain) was identified during a study of cytomegalovirus exposure and HLA in healthy donors. About the research overall: Caucasian-associated ancestry cluster membership applied to around 80% of a few hundred genotyped donors. Findings of the study overall: Later analysis showed TCR association rates varying by HLA locus, highest for DRB1 and lowest for HLA-C.

There are 13 residues in the CDR3. Deletions cut 5 bases from V and 6 bases from J, with 13 bases between. The germline V gene encodes CDR1 LNHDA and CDR2 SQIVND (reference sequence). As for this clone: Its antigen is not known.

Amplification used 60 Vbeta primers and 13 Jbeta primers. Original analysis: The authors later counted 70 million to 85 million unique TCR beta chains, some 12 million of them shared. Produced via immunoSEQ multiplex PCR; TCRdb's table is partial and in-frame only. V, J and clone size derive from that table, while D and trimming were established from the DNA sequence. The sample includes 150,000 to 180,000 clones, 65% to 75% of them seen just once. The rearrangement uses TRBV19 and TRBJ1-1; tentative D call: TRBD1 (5 bases). This sequence originates from a man aged 25 to 45 in good health and CMV-seronegative. Material: PBMCs. The CDR3 nucleotides read TGTGCCAGTAGTGGCCACCCGGGGGCTGAAGCTTTCTTT. It specifies CASSGHPGAEAFF.